Below, 27 T cell receptor beta chains from the same sample are listed, as sequenced in a study of T cell changes during pregnancy in multiple sclerosis. Here immunoSEQ multiplex PCR was the method, and the copy in TCRdb shows in-frame clones only, minus some. This table has around 36,000 clones, about 92% appearing once. The source material was CD8+ T cells from peripheral blood mononuclear cells, sampled in the first trimester of pregnancy. All receptors come from a female donor with multiple sclerosis, enrolled in a pregnancy study.

The V and J genes are TRBV6-1 and TRBJ2-3; 9 nucleotides match TRBD2. The V gene's germline CDR1 is MNHNS and CDR2 SASEGT. This CDR3 has 17 amino acids. The V gene end was trimmed by 0 bases and the J gene end by 6 bases; junction bases not matched to a gene: 10. The DNA of the CDR3 is TGTGCCAGCAGTGAAGCGCTTGGAACTAGCGGGCTGGATACGCAGTATTTT. Amino acid sequence: CASSEALGTSGLDTQYF.

The chain couples TRBV7-9 to TRBJ2-7; 9 bases are shared with TRBD1. Germline V gives CDR1 SEHNR, CDR2 FQNEAQ (reference sequence). This CDR3 contains 15 residues. After removal of 5 bases from V and 2 bases from J, the junction contained 7 bases not matched to a gene. The CDR3 DNA sequence: TGTGCCAGCAGCCCGGGGACAGGGATTCCCTACGAGCAGTACTTC. Encoded protein: CASSPGTGIPYEQYF.

V usage is TRBV9 and J usage is TRBJ2-1, with D maybe TRBD2 (5 bases). Trimming shortened V by 4 bases and J by 0 bases, and 14 bases separated the two germline ends. The CDR3 runs to 16 residues. From germline, CDR1 is SGDLS and CDR2 YYNGEE. The CDR3 DNA follows: TGTGCCAGCAGCCCGGCCGGGATGGGCTCCTACAATGAGCAGTTCTTC. Its protein product is CASSPAGMGSYNEQFF.

V gene TRBV19 combines with J gene TRBJ1-2; D remains unclear. CDR3 length: 14 amino acids. Germline CDR1 and CDR2: LNHDA and SQIVND (reference sequence). Trimming took off 5 bases at V and 2 bases at J, with 12 bases between the two ends. The chain's CDR3 is CASSAGQSNYGYTF. The CDR3 nucleotides read TGTGCCAGTAGTGCGGGTCAATCCAACTATGGCTACACCTTC.

This chain connects TRBV4-1 to TRBJ1-1; no clear D. Germline V gene data show CDR1 as MGHRA and CDR2 as YSYEKL. The CDR3 has 16 residues. Trimming removed 1 base from V and 5 bases from J, with 17 bases in between. The CDR3 DNA follows: TGCGCCAGCAGCCAAGCTTCGTCGACATACGAGACTGAAGCTTTCTTT. Amino acids: CASSQASSTYETEAFF.

The J gene is TRBJ2-1, the V gene TRBV6-5, with unresolved D. This CDR3 is built from 12 residues. Between the trimmed V and J ends, which lost 2 bases and 8 bases, there was a span of 7 bases. CDR1 is MNHEY and CDR2 is SVGAGI in the germline V gene. CDR3 DNA: TGTGCCAGCAGTTACCTGGGCGATGAGCAGTTCTTC. Translated, it gives CASSYLGDEQFF.

J is TRBJ2-7 and V is TRBV2, with D perhaps TRBD1 (5 bases). Germline CDR1 SNHLY, CDR2 FYNNEI. V shed 6 bases and J shed 4 bases, with 19 bases lying between them. CDR3 length: 15 residues. The CDR3 is CASRPTVEPSYEQYF. In DNA, the CDR3 is TGTGCCAGCAGGCCGACAGTAGAACCGTCATACGAGCAGTACTTC.

This clone was observed a single time. The chain couples TRBV5-6 to TRBJ2-3, with D maybe TRBD2 (6 bases). CDR1 is SGHDT and CDR2 is YYEEEE in the germline V gene. The CDR3 has 14 amino acids. Trimming took 0 bases from V and 10 from J, leaving 15 bases between them. CDR3 amino acids: CASSLAGVHPAQYF. For the CDR3, the DNA is TGTGCCAGCAGCTTGGCGGGGGTCCATCCAGCGCAGTATTTT.

The chain links TRBV7-6 to TRBJ2-1; TRBD1 aligns across 8 bases. CDR3 length: 16 amino acids. V trimming: 5 bases; J trimming: 3 bases; junction bases outside the gene matches: 9. The germline V gene encodes CDR1 SGHVS and CDR2 FNYEAQ. The CDR3, as DNA: TGTGCCAGCAGCCCGCCGACAGGGGTCTTCTACAATGAGCAGTTCTTC. This codes for CASSPPTGVFYNEQFF.

The chain links TRBV7-9 to TRBJ2-7, with 7 nucleotides matching TRBD1. Unmatched junction bases numbered 4, after V lost 5 bases and J lost 6 bases. Germline CDR1 reads SEHNR; CDR2 reads FQNEAQ (reference sequence). The CDR3 length is 12 residues. The CDR3 region is CASSPTGFEQYF. The CDR3 DNA reads as TGTGCCAGCAGCCCGACAGGGTTCGAGCAGTACTTC.

This chain uses TRBV11-3 with TRBJ2-3; D unclear. CDR3 length: 14 amino acids. CDR1 is SGHNT, CDR2 YENEEA, per germline. Trimming removed 5 bases at V and 3 bases at J, with 12 bases between. CDR3 in DNA: TGTGCCAGCAGCCTCTCGCCAGTAACAGATACGCAGTATTTT. Translating gives CASSLSPVTDTQYF.

The chain links TRBV7-2 to TRBJ1-1; D possibly corresponds to TRBD1 (5 bases). This CDR3 has 14 residues. Trimming took 2 bases from V and 0 from J, leaving 7 bases between them. Germline V gene sequence: CDR1 SGHTA, CDR2 FQGNSA. The CDR3 DNA follows: TGTGCCAGCAGCTTACCAGGGATGAACACTGAAGCTTTCTTT. Encoded protein: CASSLPGMNTEAFF.

This clone is a singleton in its sample. The rearrangement joins TRBV9 to TRBJ1-2; tentative D call: TRBD1 (5 bases). V lost 0 bases and J 5 bases, leaving 14 bases between the germline ends. Germline CDR1 reads SGDLS; CDR2 reads YYNGEE. The CDR3 covers 15 residues. DNA of the CDR3: TGTGCCAGCAGCGTAGATGGAAATGGGGGGTATGGCTACACCTTC. Translation: CASSVDGNGGYGYTF. The full variable domain, its missing parts supplied by reference TRBV9 and TRBJ1-2, is DSGVTQTPKHLITATGQRVTLRCSPRSGDLSVYWYQQSLDQGLQFLIQYYNGEERAKGNILERFSAQQFPDLHSELNLSSLELGDSALYFCASSVDGNGGYGYTFGSGTRLTVV.

This chain joins TRBV29-1 and TRBJ2-1, with TRBD2 matching 13 bases. The V gene end was trimmed by 2 bases and the J gene end by 9 bases; junction bases not matched to a gene: 10. Germline assignment: CDR1 SQVTM and CDR2 ANQGSEA. The CDR3 is made up of 16 amino acids. In DNA form, the CDR3 reads TGCAGCGTTGAAAGACTAGCGGGGGGACTGGACGGTGAGCAGTTCTTC. It translates to CSVERLAGGLDGEQFF.

The rearrangement links TRBV5-6 to TRBJ2-2; weak D call: TRBD2 (6 bases). CDR1 and CDR2 from the germline V gene are SGHDT and YYEEEE. V shed 4 bases and J shed 7 bases, with 20 bases lying between them. The CDR3 spans 16 residues. The DNA of the CDR3 is TGTGCCAGCAGCCCGGTGCGGGGACCCACGGTCGGGGAGCTGTTTTTT. It is translated as CASSPVRGPTVGELFF.

The rearrangement uses TRBV14 and TRBJ1-5; unclear D gene. The CDR3 extends over 14 amino acids. The V gene's germline CDR1 is SGHDN and CDR2 FVKESK. V was clipped by 3 bases and J by 0 bases, with 6 bases between them. CDR3 in amino acids: CASSQEGSNQPQHF. The CDR3 nucleotides are TGTGCCAGCAGCCAGGAGGGTAGCAATCAGCCCCAGCATTTT. Full variable domain (rest looked up from reference TRBV14 and TRBJ1-5): EAGVTQFPSHSVIEKGQTVTLRCDPISGHDNLYWYRRVMGKEIKFLLHFVKESKQDESGMPNNRFLAERTGGTYSTLKVQPAELEDSGVYFCASSQEGSNQPQHFGDGTRLSIL.

The J gene is TRBJ2-5, the V gene TRBV15, with D uncertain. CDR1 LNHNV and CDR2 YYDKDF come from the germline V gene (reference sequence). The germline V and J ends were trimmed by 4 bases and 4 bases, with 10 bases remaining between them. The CDR3 totals 13 residues. The chain's CDR3 is CATSKWPAETQYF. Written as DNA, the CDR3 is TGTGCCACCAGCAAGTGGCCCGCAGAGACCCAGTACTTC.

The chain combines TRBV5-1 with TRBJ1-6; the D gene is possibly TRBD1 (5 bases). Germline loops: CDR1 SGHRS, CDR2 YFSETQ. There are 14 residues in the CDR3. V lost 4 bases, J lost 8 bases, and 13 bases lay in between. In DNA form, the CDR3 reads TGCGCCAGCAGCGGCTCAGGGATGGATTCACCCCTCCACTTT. Translating gives CASSGSGMDSPLHF.

V and J are TRBV27 and TRBJ2-3, with 7 bases lining up with TRBD1. With 5 bases clipped from V and 4 bases from J, the junction kept 3 bases outside the gene matches. The CDR3 runs 13 residues. Germline CDR1 is MNHEY and CDR2 is SMNVEV (reference sequence). This CDR3 reads CASSPTGADTQYF. CDR3 in DNA: TGTGCCAGCAGTCCAACAGGGGCAGATACGCAGTATTTT.

This rearrangement joins TRBV6-1 to TRBJ2-7; D might be TRBD2 (6 bases). Germline V lookup: CDR1 MNHNS, CDR2 SASEGT. The CDR3 consists of 13 residues. The V end lost 7 bases, the J end lost 2 bases, and 12 bases lay between the germline ends. The CDR3 here is CASTGGRAYEQYF. Written as DNA, the CDR3 is TGTGCCAGCACCGGGGGTAGGGCCTACGAGCAGTACTTC.

The genes are TRBV27 and TRBJ1-1; 7 bases match TRBD1. Per germline, CDR1 MNHEY and CDR2 SMNVEV (reference sequence). There are 12 residues in the CDR3. With V trimmed by 6 bases and J by 5 bases, 3 bases remained unmatched. The CDR3 DNA follows: TGTGCCAGCAGCTCCAGGGGGACTGAAGCTTTCTTT. This codes for CASSSRGTEAFF.

This chain joins TRBV2 and TRBJ2-3; perhaps TRBD1 as D (5 bases). Between the trimmed V and J ends, which lost 3 bases and 0 bases, there was a span of 16 bases. The CDR3 has 17 amino acids. The V gene's germline CDR1 is SNHLY and CDR2 FYNNEI. The CDR3 loop reads CASSDTTDQASTDTQYF. For the CDR3, the DNA is TGTGCCAGCAGTGATACGACAGATCAAGCTAGCACAGATACGCAGTATTTT.

The rearrangement uses TRBV10-2 and TRBJ2-1; D not certain. Germline V gives CDR1 WSHSY, CDR2 SAAADI. Trimming pared 0 bases from V and 0 bases from J, leaving 12 bases between. CDR3 length: 17 residues. The DNA for the CDR3 is TGCGCCAGCAGTGAGTCACCCCTAGAGAGCTCCTACAATGAGCAGTTCTTC. Translating it yields CASSESPLESSYNEQFF.

CDR3 sequence reads: CASSYGTGAYEQYF. The CDR3 DNA sequence: TGTGCCAGCAGCTACGGGACAGGGGCCTACGAGCAGTACTTC. This chain joins TRBV6-5 and TRBJ2-7; 10 nucleotides agree with TRBD1. V trimming: 6 bases; J trimming: 2 bases; junction bases outside the gene matches: 4. The germline V gene has CDR1 MNHEY and CDR2 SVGAGI. The CDR3 has 14 residues.

This clone was seen only once. The CDR3 reads CASSDSFSPNTGELFF. In DNA form, the CDR3 reads TGTGCCAGCAGTGACTCGTTTAGTCCGAACACCGGGGAGCTGTTTTTT. The chain couples TRBV6-4 to TRBJ2-2; D is uncertain. Germline CDR1 is MRHNA and CDR2 is SNTAGT. V lost 0 bases to trimming and J lost 0 bases, with 8 bases between them. The CDR3 has 16 residues.

This sequence joins TRBV6-1 and TRBJ2-7, with D possibly being TRBD2 (5 bases). Germline CDR1 reads MNHNS; CDR2 reads SASEGT. The CDR3 sequence is 14 residues long. V shed 4 bases and J shed 0 bases, with 10 bases lying between them. CDR3 region: CASSARGASYEQYF. The CDR3 coding sequence is TGTGCCAGCAGTGCCCGGGGAGCCTCCTACGAGCAGTACTTC.

The chain combines TRBV2 with TRBJ2-3; 9 positions match TRBD2. Trimming took 7 bases from V and 5 from J; bases not matched to a gene: 10. CDR3 size: 15 residues. Germline CDR1 and CDR2: SNHLY and FYNNEI. The CDR3 DNA reads TGTGCCAGCACTCGGTTAGCGGGGGTGGAAGATACGCAGTATTTT. Its translation: CASTRLAGVEDTQYF.